Here is one TCR beta chain with its context. This specimen belongs to a study of shared clonotypes between healthy human individuals. The CDR3 extends over 13 amino acids. CDR1 is SEHNR, CDR2 FQNEAQ, per germline (reference sequence). V trimming: 0 bases; J trimming: 9 bases; junction bases outside the gene matches: 4. Assay: immunoSEQ multiplex PCR; the TCRdb copy retains only in-frame clones and omits some. The data show millions of clones, around 93% seen once. CD45RO-negative, CCR7-positively selected cells formed the naive CD8 fraction, excluding terminally differentiated effector memory CD45RA+ cells.

Sequencing input: naive CD8+ T cells from PBMCs. The clonotype was recovered from a man aged 18 to 29 in good health. Some clones in this sample may be carry-over from other donors' samples. The chain links TRBV7-9 to TRBJ2-5; TRBD1 agrees at 7 bases. Here the CDR3 DNA reads TGTGCCAGCAGCTTAGCGGCTACAGGGGCCCAGTACTTC. Protein sequence: CASSLAATGAQYF.